Described below is a single T cell receptor beta chain sequence and its context. Original analysis: The assay estimated nucleated cells by amplifying reference gene primers. Some clones are missing from TCRdb's copy, which holds only in-frame ones; the method was immunoSEQ multiplex PCR. That table furnishes V, J and clone size, whereas the DNA furnished D and trimming. The data hold hundreds of thousands of clones, with 88% observed a single time. The data were obtained in a study of blood T cell repertoires in COVID-19. Study information: COVID-19 samples, acute and convalescent, were from the United States, Italy and Spain. The analysed material was cDNA or gDNA that came from T cells, B-cell-depleted T cells, or PBMCs.

The V gene's germline CDR1 is PRHDT and CDR2 FYEKMQ (reference sequence). CDR3 length: 12 residues. V lost 5 bases, J lost 7 bases, and 2 bases stayed unmatched. This receptor was identified in a woman in her 40s who had recovered from COVID-19. The V gene is TRBV13, the J gene TRBJ2-1; 7 nucleotides match TRBD2. Sequenced: peripheral blood. The CDR3 nucleotides read TGTGCCAGCAGCCACGGGGGGAATGAGCAGTTCTTC. It codes for CASSHGGNEQFF. Filled out from reference TRBV13 and TRBJ2-1, the complete variable domain reads AAGVIQSPRHLIKEKRETATLKCYPIPRHDTVYWYQQGPGQDPQFLISFYEKMQSDKGSIPDRFSAQQFSDYHSELNMSSLELGDSALYFCASSHGGNEQFFGPGTRLTVL.